The 27 T cell receptor beta chains below come from one sample, sequenced in a study of blood T cell repertoires in COVID-19. Assay: immunoSEQ multiplex PCR; the TCRdb copy retains only in-frame clones and omits some. The table lists fewer than 40,000 clones, about 90% of them singletons, with almost 10% in the top ten. The sequenced material came from peripheral blood. The receptors derive from a human donor with active COVID-19. The donor label of this sample is uncertain.

The chain combines TRBV3-1 (or the pseudogene TRBV3-2) with TRBJ2-1, with TRBD2 matching 8 bases. The J segment lost 4 bases and the V segment lost 5 bases, leaving 7 bases of the junction unmatched. The V gene's germline CDR1 is LGHDT and CDR2 YNNKEL (reference sequence). This CDR3 is built from 15 residues. The CDR3: CASSTQRGYYNEQFF. CDR3 sequence (DNA): TGTGCCAGCAGCACTCAGCGGGGGTATTACAATGAGCAGTTCTTC.

The rearrangement joins TRBV7-2 to TRBJ1-1, with D unclear. CDR1 is SGHTA and CDR2 is FQGNSA in the germline V gene. The length of the CDR3 is 13 residues. Between the trimmed V and J ends, which lost 1 base and 4 bases, there was a span of 7 bases. This CDR3 reads CASSLGFGTEAFF. The CDR3 DNA is TGTGCCAGCAGCTTAGGTTTCGGCACTGAAGCTTTCTTT.

The gene calls are TRBV5-6 and TRBJ1-2; D ambiguous. Germline values: CDR1 SGHDT, CDR2 YYEEEE. V was shortened by 4 bases and J by 7 bases, with 11 bases between the two germline ends. The CDR3 totals 12 residues. The CDR3 reads CASSLPGGGYTF. The CDR3 DNA reads TGTGCCAGCAGCCTACCGGGTGGTGGCTACACCTTC.

This chain joins TRBV7-8 and TRBJ2-5, with a tentative D call TRBD2 (6 bases). Germline CDR1 SGHVS, CDR2 FQNEAQ. The V end was cut by 2 bases, the J end by 1 base, with 26 bases between. This CDR3 region has 20 residues. The CDR3: CASSLSPTRDSTTGQETQYF. CDR3 coding DNA: TGTGCCAGCAGCTTATCCCCGACGCGGGACTCGACGACCGGCCAAGAGACCCAGTACTTC.

The chain links TRBV6-2 or TRBV6-3 to TRBJ1-2; D perhaps matches TRBD1 (5 bases). Deletions cut 1 base from V and 4 bases from J, with 7 bases between. The CDR3 spans 13 residues. The germline gives CDR1 MNHEY, CDR2 SVGEGT. This CDR3 reads CASSYFQGYGYTF. CDR3 DNA sequence: TGTGCCAGCAGTTACTTCCAGGGCTATGGCTACACCTTC.

This chain uses TRBV7-2 with TRBJ2-3, with 7 bases that match TRBD2. There are 13 residues in the CDR3. With 10 bases clipped from V and 3 bases from J, the junction kept 7 bases outside the gene matches. Germline lookup yields CDR1 SGHTA and CDR2 FQGNSA. The CDR3 bases are TGTGCCACCGGGGGGTCTTATACAGATACGCAGTATTTT. This translates into CATGGSYTDTQYF.

This chain links TRBV6-5 with TRBJ2-7; TRBD1 matches 7 bases. From germline, CDR1 is MNHEY and CDR2 SVGAGI. CDR3 size: 13 residues. V gave up 2 bases and J gave up 7 bases; unmatched junction bases: 5. The CDR3 DNA follows: TGTGCCAGCAGTTACCTACAGGGGTGGGAGCAGTACTTC. This sequence encodes CASSYLQGWEQYF.

The genes are TRBV19 and TRBJ2-7; tentative D call: TRBD2 (6 bases). The germline gives CDR1 LNHDA, CDR2 SQIVND (reference sequence). Deletions cut 6 bases from V and 2 bases from J, with 11 bases between. This CDR3 has 13 residues. The CDR3 loop reads CASRRGPTYEQYF. The CDR3 DNA reads TGTGCCAGTAGGCGGGGACCAACCTACGAGCAGTACTTC.

The gene calls are TRBV12-5 and TRBJ1-1; 8 bases are a match to TRBD1. CDR1 and CDR2 (germline): LGHNT, FRNRAP. V shed 4 bases and J 5 bases; nucleotides not matched to a gene: 6. This CDR3 is 14 amino acids long. CDR3 amino acids: CASGYRGGRTEAFF. CDR3 bases: TGTGCTAGTGGTTACAGGGGGGGTCGGACTGAAGCTTTCTTT.

V usage is TRBV30 and J usage is TRBJ1-5, with 8 bases aligning to TRBD1. Losses at the gene ends were 0 bases for V and 5 bases for J; bases not matched to a gene: 3. CDR3 length: 14 residues. Per germline, CDR1 GTSNPN and CDR2 SVGIG (reference sequence). Here the CDR3 reads CAWSVLQGDQPQHF. CDR3 sequence (DNA): TGTGCCTGGAGTGTGTTACAGGGGGATCAGCCCCAGCATTTT.

This clone was observed once. The chain uses TRBV5-4 and TRBJ2-5, with 9 bases matching TRBD1. V shed 1 base and J 4 bases; nucleotides not matched to a gene: 8. CDR3 length: 16 residues. Germline assignment: CDR1 SGHNT and CDR2 YYREEE (reference sequence). The CDR3 nucleotides are TGTGCCAGCAGCTTGAGATCGGGACAGGGTGGAGAGACCCAGTACTTC. Residues: CASSLRSGQGGETQYF.

J is TRBJ1-6 and V is TRBV3-1 (or the pseudogene TRBV3-2); 7 positions agree with TRBD1. This CDR3 is 18 amino acids long. V gave up 0 bases and J gave up 0 bases; unmatched junction bases: 5. Germline CDR1 and CDR2: LGHDT and YNNKEL (reference sequence). CDR3 sequence reads: CASSQDGQVSSYNSPLHF. The DNA of the CDR3 is TGTGCCAGCAGCCAAGATGGACAGGTCAGCTCCTATAATTCACCCCTCCACTTT.

The CDR3 here is CAISDGRGTQETQYF. DNA for the CDR3: TGTGCCATCAGTGACGGCAGGGGGACCCAAGAGACCCAGTACTTC. The chain couples TRBV10-3 to TRBJ2-5; 7 bases fit TRBD1. This CDR3 is 15 amino acids long. CDR1 and CDR2 from the germline V gene are ENHRY and SYGVKD. J gave up 1 base and V 3 bases, and 5 bases lay outside the gene matches.

The chain couples TRBV6-5 to TRBJ2-5; 12 bases align to TRBD1. Germline assignment: CDR1 MNHEY and CDR2 SVGAGI. This CDR3 has 15 amino acids. With 6 bases clipped from V and 5 bases from J, the junction kept 7 bases outside the gene matches. The CDR3: CASRGQGATFETQYF. The CDR3 DNA is TGTGCCAGCAGGGGACAGGGGGCGACCTTTGAGACCCAGTACTTC.

V and J are TRBV10-1 and TRBJ2-3; 9 bases agree with TRBD2. Germline V gene data show CDR1 as WNHNN and CDR2 as SYGVQD (reference sequence). This CDR3 spans 16 amino acids. The junction had 9 bases not matched to a gene; V was cut back by 2 bases and J by 6 bases. DNA for the CDR3: TGCGCCAGCAGTGAGATGGCTAGCGGGGCTAAGGATACGCAGTATTTT. This sequence encodes CASSEMASGAKDTQYF.

The J gene is TRBJ2-7, the V gene TRBV4-1; 12 positions agree with TRBD2. The CDR3 contains 16 residues. J gave up 1 base and V 3 bases, and 4 bases lay outside the gene matches. CDR1 is MGHRA, CDR2 YSYEKL, per germline. This CDR3 reads CASSQWTSGNSYEQYF. The CDR3 nucleotides read TGCGCCAGCAGCCAGTGGACTAGCGGGAATTCCTACGAGCAGTACTTC.

The chain joins TRBV18 to TRBJ2-2, with 7 bases aligning to TRBD2. Germline loops: CDR1 KGHSH, CDR2 LQKENI. The V and J ends lost 5 bases and 1 base, in that order; junction bases with no gene match: 4. The CDR3 totals 15 residues. The CDR3, as DNA: TGTGCCAGCTCAGGATCTAGCGGGAACACCGGGGAGCTGTTTTTT. Protein product: CASSGSSGNTGELFF.

The V gene is TRBV9, the J gene TRBJ2-3, with D possibly TRBD2 on 6 matching bases. The ends were cut back, 0 bases at V and 0 bases at J, with 14 bases in the middle. Germline V CDR1 and CDR2: SGDLS, YYNGEE. The length of the CDR3 is 17 residues. This chain's CDR3 is CASSVAPPGLSTDTQYF. CDR3 DNA: TGTGCCAGCAGCGTAGCCCCTCCGGGACTGAGCACAGATACGCAGTATTTT.

This clone was counted between two and nine times. V usage is TRBV19 and J usage is TRBJ2-7, with 12 bases matching TRBD1. This CDR3 region has 17 residues. The trim removed 3 bases at V and 7 bases at J, leaving 13 bases unmatched. Germline V gives CDR1 LNHDA, CDR2 SQIVND (reference sequence). CDR3 DNA: TGTGCCAGTAGTATGAACCCCCCGGGACAGGGGGCAGGTGAGCAGTACTTC. This encodes CASSMNPPGQGAGEQYF.

This CDR3 is CASSIGLARTQYF. The CDR3 DNA reads as TGTGCCAGCAGCATCGGACTAGCCCGGACCCAGTACTTC. The genes are TRBV11-1 and TRBJ2-5, with 8 positions matching TRBD2. Germline V gene data show CDR1 as SGHAT and CDR2 as FQDESV (reference sequence). The CDR3 spans 13 residues. J lost 7 bases, V lost 5 bases, and 6 bases had no gene match.

This chain uses TRBV25-1 with TRBJ2-3; D is perhaps TRBD1 (6 bases). CDR3 length: 17 amino acids. CDR1 is MGHDK, CDR2 SYGVNS, per germline. Trimming took 6 bases from V and 2 from J, leaving 21 bases between them. The CDR3, as DNA: TGTGCCAGCAGCCCAGGGACCGGGACAAGGACCACAGATACGCAGTATTTT. This translates into CASSPGTGTRTTDTQYF.

The V gene is TRBV19, the J gene TRBJ2-7, with D tentatively TRBD2 (7 bases). In germline, CDR1 is LNHDA, CDR2 SQIVND (reference sequence). V lost 8 bases, J lost 4 bases, and 15 bases lay in between. This CDR3 is built from 13 residues. DNA of the CDR3: TGTGCCAGTGCCTGGGGGGGCCAGTACGAGCAGTACTTC. The encoded protein is CASAWGGQYEQYF.

The sample holds one count of this clone. The chain employs TRBV29-1 and TRBJ2-3, with TRBD2 matching 7 bases. CDR1 and CDR2 from the germline V gene are SQVTM and ANQGSEA. The CDR3 length is 15 residues. Germline trimming cut 7 bases from V and 2 bases from J; bases unmatched to any gene: 12. CDR3 sequence reads: CSAFRGGALTDTQYF. The CDR3 nucleotides are TGCAGCGCCTTCCGCGGGGGAGCACTCACAGATACGCAGTATTTT.

The rearrangement joins TRBV5-5 to TRBJ1-4; TRBD1 agrees at 8 bases. The germline gives CDR1 SGHKS, CDR2 YYEKEE (reference sequence). Trimming at V came to 4 bases and at J to 2 bases, leaving 7 bases not matched to a gene. This CDR3 comprises 16 residues. This CDR3 is CASSLGQVRTNEKLFF. The CDR3 DNA reads TGTGCCAGCAGCCTGGGACAGGTTCGCACTAATGAAAAACTGTTTTTT.

V gene TRBV7-2 combines with J gene TRBJ1-1, with 9 positions matching TRBD1. CDR1 SGHTA and CDR2 FQGNSA come from the germline V gene. The CDR3 contains 15 residues. V trimming: 4 bases; J trimming: 1 base; junction bases outside the gene matches: 4. DNA for the CDR3: TGTGCCAGCAGCTCCAGGACAGGGGAGAACACTGAAGCTTTCTTT. This translates into CASSSRTGENTEAFF.

The rearrangement joins TRBV11-3 to TRBJ2-3; TRBD1 is a possible D gene (6 bases). CDR1 and CDR2 (germline): SGHNT, YENEEA. There are 15 residues in the CDR3. Trimming shortened V by 3 bases and J by 2 bases, and 12 bases separated the two germline ends. Here the CDR3 DNA reads TGTGCCAGCAGCTTCTCCGGGACACCCACAGATACGCAGTATTTT. This sequence encodes CASSFSGTPTDTQYF.

Written as DNA, the CDR3 is TGCGCCAGCGGTGAGGGACATGATAATTCACCCCTCCACTTT. Its protein is CASGEGHDNSPLHF. This chain connects TRBV5-1 to TRBJ1-6; D might be TRBD1 (6 bases). V lost 7 bases and J lost 5, with 13 bases in between. The germline V gene has CDR1 SGHRS and CDR2 YFSETQ. This CDR3 comprises 14 residues.